Sequencing of this T cell receptor (beta chain) was carried out in a study of CD8 T cells in Susac syndrome. It was with random hexamers that about 0.45 to 1 ug RNA was reverse transcribed. Each CDR3 protein gets one entry after TCRdb re-called the immunoSEQ multiplex PCR reads with MiXCR. The sample shows 65,000 to 100,000 distinct CDR3 sequences, approximately 96% of them seen only once. Trimming pared 3 bases from V and 1 base from J, leaving 10 bases between. Germline loops: CDR1 DFQATT, CDR2 SNEGSKA (reference sequence). CDR3 length: 14 residues. The TCR originated in a human donor with Susac syndrome. The sequencing input was CD8+ T cells from PBMCs. This chain links TRBV20-1 with TRBJ2-1; D uncertain. This CDR3 is CSARVAASYNEQFF. The CDR3 DNA follows: TGCAGTGCTAGGGTTGCGGCTTCCTACAATGAGCAGTTCTTC.